This entry features one T cell receptor beta chain sequence. This sample includes further DNA sequences coding for the same CDR3. There were only Caucasian adults among the donors, and all lived in Nashville, Tennessee. This entry comes from a study of shared clonotypes between healthy human individuals. The method was immunoSEQ multiplex PCR; TCRdb's version includes in-frame clones alone and lacks a portion of them. The sample shows 1,500,000 or so clones, roughly 97% of them seen only once. Sequencing used naive CD4+ T cells sorted from blood. Subset meaning: CD45RA+ positively selected. This TCR was recovered from a man aged 25-45 years in good health.

The CDR3 sequence: CASSFSGSNQPQHF. The DNA of the CDR3 is TGTGCCAGCAGTTTTTCGGGTAGCAATCAGCCCCAGCATTTT. V and J are TRBV28 and TRBJ1-5; no clear D. Germline V gene data show CDR1 as MDHEN and CDR2 as SYDVKM. Trimming shortened V by 3 bases and J by 0 bases, and 6 bases separated the two germline ends. The CDR3 sequence is 14 residues long. The whole variable domain, remainder taken from reference TRBV28 and TRBJ1-5, is DVKVTQSSRYLVKRTGEKVFLECVQDMDHENMFWYRQDPGLGLRLIYFSYDVKMKEKGDIPEGYSVSREKKERFSLILESASTNQTSMYLCASSFSGSNQPQHFGDGTRLSIL.